This T cell receptor beta chain derives from a study of T cells in Graves' hyperthyroidism and ophthalmopathy. This clonotype was detected ten times or more. Germline V gives CDR1 SGHAT, CDR2 FQNNGV. V gave up 2 bases and J gave up 10 bases, with 14 bases separating them. CDR3 length: 13 amino acids. Each patient was aged 18 to 65 and had newly diagnosed hyperthyroidism of under 2 months' duration. Diagnostic decisions used clinical symptoms, serum thyroxine and TRAb, thyroid ultrasound and orbital computed tomography. The blood was taken when hyperthyroidism was first diagnosed, before any ophthalmopathy symptoms showed up. TCR beta CDR3 regions were amplified from RNA transcripts. An initial round of RT-PCR targeting the TCR CDR3 relied on the HTBI primer set. TCRdb recomputed calls from the multiplex PCR reads with MiXCR, one row per CDR3 protein. Of under 200,000 distinct CDR3 sequences in the sample, approximately 9% were seen once.

The sequencing input was blood. This sequence was found in a woman aged 18-29 years with Graves' hyperthyroidism that later progressed to Graves' ophthalmopathy. The gene calls are TRBV11-2 and TRBJ1-2, with a weak D call TRBD1 (5 bases). The DNA for the CDR3 is TGTGCCAGCAGCTTAACAGGTTCGGCGATCTACACCTTC. Amino acids: CASSLTGSAIYTF.